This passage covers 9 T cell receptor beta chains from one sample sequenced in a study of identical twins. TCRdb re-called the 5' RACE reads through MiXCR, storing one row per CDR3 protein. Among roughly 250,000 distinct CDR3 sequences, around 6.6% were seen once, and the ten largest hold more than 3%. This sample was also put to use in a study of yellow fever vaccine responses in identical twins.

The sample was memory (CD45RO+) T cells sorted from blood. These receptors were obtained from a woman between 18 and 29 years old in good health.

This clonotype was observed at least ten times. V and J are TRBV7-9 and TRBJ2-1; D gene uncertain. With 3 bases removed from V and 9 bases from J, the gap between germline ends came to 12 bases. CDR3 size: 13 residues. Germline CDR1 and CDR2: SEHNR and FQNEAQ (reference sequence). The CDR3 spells CASSFGERGEQFF. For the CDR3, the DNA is TGTGCCAGCAGCTTTGGGGAACGAGGTGAGCAGTTCTTC.

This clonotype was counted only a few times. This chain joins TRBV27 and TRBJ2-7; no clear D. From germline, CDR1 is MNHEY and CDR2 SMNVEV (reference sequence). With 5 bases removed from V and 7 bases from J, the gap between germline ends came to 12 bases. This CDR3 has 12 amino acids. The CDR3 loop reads CASSGRSGEQYF. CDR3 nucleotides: TGTGCCAGCAGTGGCAGGTCCGGTGAGCAGTACTTC.

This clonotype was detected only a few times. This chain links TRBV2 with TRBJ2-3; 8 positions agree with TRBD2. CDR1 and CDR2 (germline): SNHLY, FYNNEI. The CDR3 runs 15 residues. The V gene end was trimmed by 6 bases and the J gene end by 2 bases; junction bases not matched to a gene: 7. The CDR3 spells CASSYSGDPTDTQYF. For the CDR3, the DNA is TGTGCCAGCAGCTATAGCGGGGACCCCACAGATACGCAGTATTTT. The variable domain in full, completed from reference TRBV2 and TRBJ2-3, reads EPEVTQTPSHQVTQMGQEVILRCVPISNHLYFYWYRQILGQKVEFLVSFYNNEISEKSEIFDDQFSVERPDGSNFTLKIRSTKLEDSAMYFCASSYSGDPTDTQYFGPGTRLTVL.

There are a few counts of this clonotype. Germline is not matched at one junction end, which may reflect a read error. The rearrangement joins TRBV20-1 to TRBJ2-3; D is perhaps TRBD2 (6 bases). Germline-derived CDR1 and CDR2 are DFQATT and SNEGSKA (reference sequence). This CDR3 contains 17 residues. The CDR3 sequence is CCAPPRLGSGGTDTQYF. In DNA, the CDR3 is TGCTGTGCACCTCCCCGACTAGGGAGCGGTGGCACAGATACGCAGTATTTT.

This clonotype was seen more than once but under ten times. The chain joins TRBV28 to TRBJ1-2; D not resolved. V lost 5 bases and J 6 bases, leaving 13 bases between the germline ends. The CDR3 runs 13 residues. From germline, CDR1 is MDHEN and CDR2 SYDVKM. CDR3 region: CASSPPPKNGYTF. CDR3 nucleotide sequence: TGTGCCAGCAGTCCTCCCCCCAAGAATGGCTACACCTTC.

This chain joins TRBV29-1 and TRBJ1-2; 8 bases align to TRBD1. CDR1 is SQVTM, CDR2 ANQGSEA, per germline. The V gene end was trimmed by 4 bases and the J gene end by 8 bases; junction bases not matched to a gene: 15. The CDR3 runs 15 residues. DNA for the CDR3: TGCAGCGTTGGTTCTTGGGCAGGGGGCGCGGAGGGCTACACCTTC. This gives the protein CSVGSWAGGAEGYTF.

CDR3 DNA: TGTGCCACCAGCAAAAACCAACCCCCATATACGCAGTATTTT. Translated, it gives CATSKNQPPYTQYF. This rearrangement joins TRBV24-1 to TRBJ2-3; D remains unclear. Germline assignment: CDR1 KGHDR and CDR2 SFDVKD. This CDR3 comprises 14 residues. Trimming shortened V by 7 bases and J by 7 bases, and 17 bases separated the two germline ends.

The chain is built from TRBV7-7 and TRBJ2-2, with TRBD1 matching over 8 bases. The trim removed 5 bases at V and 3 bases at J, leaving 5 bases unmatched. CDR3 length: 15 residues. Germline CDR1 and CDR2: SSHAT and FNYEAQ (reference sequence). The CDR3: CASSPRTGYTGELFF. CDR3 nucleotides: TGTGCCAGCAGCCCCCGGACAGGGTACACCGGGGAGCTGTTTTTT.

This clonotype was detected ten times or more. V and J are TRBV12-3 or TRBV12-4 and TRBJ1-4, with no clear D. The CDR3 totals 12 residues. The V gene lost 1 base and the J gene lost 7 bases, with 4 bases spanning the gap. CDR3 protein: CASSLGGEKLFF. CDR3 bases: TGTGCCAGCAGTTTAGGTGGTGAAAAACTGTTTTTT.